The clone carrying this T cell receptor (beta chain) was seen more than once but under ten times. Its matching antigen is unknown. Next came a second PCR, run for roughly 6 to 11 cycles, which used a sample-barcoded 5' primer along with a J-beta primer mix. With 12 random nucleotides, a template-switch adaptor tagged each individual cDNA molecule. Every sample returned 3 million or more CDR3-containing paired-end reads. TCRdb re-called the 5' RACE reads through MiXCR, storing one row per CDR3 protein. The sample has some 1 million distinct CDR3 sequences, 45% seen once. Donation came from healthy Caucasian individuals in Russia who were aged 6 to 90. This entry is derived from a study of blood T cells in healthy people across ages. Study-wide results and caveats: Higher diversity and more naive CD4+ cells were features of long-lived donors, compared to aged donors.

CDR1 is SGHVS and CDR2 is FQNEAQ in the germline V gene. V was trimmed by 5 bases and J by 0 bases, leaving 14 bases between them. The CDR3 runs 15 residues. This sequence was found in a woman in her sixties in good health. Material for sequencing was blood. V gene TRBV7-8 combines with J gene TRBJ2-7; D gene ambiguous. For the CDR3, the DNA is TGTGCCAGCAGCGATCACCGGGCACTCTCCTACGAGCAGTACTTC. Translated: CASSDHRALSYEQYF.